The source of this T cell receptor beta chain is a study of PD-L1 blockade in urothelial cancer. Study-level background: Patients took up atezolizumab in 2014 at 1,200 mg intravenously every 3 weeks.

Noted time point: pretreatment peripheral blood. Locally advanced or metastatic urothelial carcinoma was diagnosed in the patients. J was trimmed by 4 bases and V by 10 bases; bases with no gene match: 8. Germline V lookup: CDR1 MNHNS, CDR2 SASEGT. This CDR3 has 13 residues. Sequenced by immunoSEQ multiplex PCR; TCRdb stores in-frame clones only, minus some. Counted here are approximately 86,000 clones, 85% occurring once; the ten biggest clones make up 6.7%. General study results and limits: Lower than median blood TCR clonality before treatment predicted better survival. Larger 3-week expansion of tumor-associated blood clones was seen in durable-benefit patients.

A remark on this clone: Its antigen is not known.

The rearrangement uses TRBV6-1 and TRBJ1-1; TRBD1 matches at 8 bases. This receptor was identified in a man aged 35 to 55 with urothelial cancer. Sequenced material: PBMCs, taken around atezolizumab (anti-PD-L1) treatment. DNA for the CDR3: TGTGCCACGGACAGGGTTTGGGGCACTGAAGCTTTCTTT. This gives the protein CATDRVWGTEAFF.